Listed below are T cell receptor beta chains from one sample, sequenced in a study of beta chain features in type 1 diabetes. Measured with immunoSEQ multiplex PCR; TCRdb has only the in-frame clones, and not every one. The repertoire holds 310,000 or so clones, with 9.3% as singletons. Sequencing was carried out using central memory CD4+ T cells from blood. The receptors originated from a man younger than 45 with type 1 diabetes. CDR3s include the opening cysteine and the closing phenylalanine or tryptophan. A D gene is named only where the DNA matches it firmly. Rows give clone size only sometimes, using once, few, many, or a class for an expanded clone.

CDR3 protein: CASSDTSARQYF; CDR3 DNA: TGTGCCAGCAGCGATACATCAGCCCGGCAGTACTTC; D gene: -; CDR3 length: 12; V gene: TRBV6-5; clone size: few; J gene: TRBJ2-7
CDR3 protein: CASRLADGNTEAFF; CDR3 DNA: TGCGCCAGCAGGCTAGCCGACGGGAACACTGAAGCTTTCTTT; D gene: -; CDR3 length: 14; V gene: TRBV5-1; clone size: -; J gene: TRBJ1-1
CDR3 protein: CASRLFGMNTEAFF; CDR3 DNA: TGCGCCAGCAGGTTATTTGGTATGAACACTGAAGCTTTCTTT; D gene: -; CDR3 length: 14; V gene: TRBV4-3; clone size: -; J gene: TRBJ1-1
CDR3 protein: CASSDQGAGGTEAFF; CDR3 DNA: TGTGCCAGCAGTGACCAGGGGGCTGGGGGCACTGAAGCTTTCTTT; D gene: TRBD1; CDR3 length: 15; V gene: TRBV28; clone size: few; J gene: TRBJ1-1
CDR3 protein: CASSQVFGLSHEQYF; CDR3 DNA: TGTGCCAGCAGCCAAGTGTTTGGGTTAAGTCACGAGCAGTACTTC; D gene: -; CDR3 length: 15; V gene: TRBV4-2; clone size: few; J gene: TRBJ2-7
CDR3 protein: CAWSVQASSTDTQYF; CDR3 DNA: TGTGCCTGGAGTGTACAAGCTTCTAGCACAGATACGCAGTATTTT; D gene: -; CDR3 length: 15; V gene: TRBV30; clone size: -; J gene: TRBJ2-3
CDR3 protein: CASSLGEETQYF; CDR3 DNA: TGCGCCAGCTCCTTAGGGGAAGAGACCCAGTACTTC; D gene: -; CDR3 length: 12; V gene: TRBV5-1; clone size: -; J gene: TRBJ2-5
CDR3 protein: CASSSRPSQGLNTEAFF; CDR3 DNA: TGCGCCAGCAGCTCCAGGCCCTCTCAGGGTCTGAACACTGAAGCTTTCTTT; D gene: -; CDR3 length: 17; V gene: TRBV5-1; clone size: -; J gene: TRBJ1-1
CDR3 protein: CASSPTGAQVNVLTF; CDR3 DNA: TGCGCCAGCAGCCCGACAGGGGCCCAGGTCAACGTCCTGACTTTC; D gene: TRBD1; CDR3 length: 15; V gene: TRBV5-1; clone size: -; J gene: TRBJ2-6
CDR3 protein: CASSPTVFGYTF; CDR3 DNA: TGTGCCAGCAGCCCTACGGTGTTTGGCTACACCTTC; D gene: -; CDR3 length: 12; V gene: TRBV7-9; clone size: few; J gene: TRBJ1-2
CDR3 protein: CASSPAATAGNTIYF; CDR3 DNA: TGTGCCAGCTCACCGGCGGCAACGGCCGGAAACACCATATATTTT; D gene: -; CDR3 length: 15; V gene: TRBV18; clone size: few; J gene: TRBJ1-3
CDR3 protein: CAWSVGDTQYF; CDR3 DNA: TGTGCCTGGAGTGTAGGGGATACGCAGTATTTT; D gene: -; CDR3 length: 11; V gene: TRBV30; clone size: -; J gene: TRBJ2-3
CDR3 protein: CASSPGTGLGGAQYF; CDR3 DNA: TGTGCCAGCAGCCCGGGGACAGGCCTTGGTGGGGCCCAGTACTTC; D gene: TRBD1; CDR3 length: 15; V gene: TRBV7-8; clone size: few; J gene: TRBJ2-5
CDR3 protein: CASSLNPSGAQDTQYF; CDR3 DNA: TGTGCCAGCAGCTTAAACCCTAGCGGGGCGCAAGATACGCAGTATTTT; D gene: TRBD2; CDR3 length: 16; V gene: TRBV7-2; clone size: few; J gene: TRBJ2-3
CDR3 protein: CSALAGGRNTGELFF; CDR3 DNA: TGCAGCGCCCTAGCGGGGGGGCGGAACACCGGGGAGCTGTTTTTT; D gene: TRBD2; CDR3 length: 15; V gene: TRBV29-1; clone size: -; J gene: TRBJ2-2
CDR3 protein: CASPQTTGAETQYF; CDR3 DNA: TGTGCCAGCCCACAAACCACAGGGGCAGAGACCCAGTACTTC; D gene: TRBD1; CDR3 length: 14; V gene: TRBV7-2; clone size: -; J gene: TRBJ2-5
CDR3 protein: CAWSVNLHGYTF; CDR3 DNA: TGTGCCTGGAGTGTCAATCTACATGGCTACACCTTC; D gene: -; CDR3 length: 12; V gene: TRBV30; clone size: -; J gene: TRBJ1-2
CDR3 protein: CASSQEGASGAAYNEQFF; CDR3 DNA: TGTGCCAGCAGCCAAGAAGGCGCATCCGGCGCCGCCTACAATGAGCAGTTCTTC; D gene: -; CDR3 length: 18; V gene: TRBV9; clone size: -; J gene: TRBJ2-1
CDR3 protein: CASSNTGGAETQYF; CDR3 DNA: TGTGCCAGCAGCAATACAGGGGGCGCGGAGACCCAGTACTTC; D gene: TRBD1; CDR3 length: 14; V gene: TRBV7-2; clone size: few; J gene: TRBJ2-5
CDR3 protein: CASSTRDRGRSSYEQYF; CDR3 DNA: TGCGCCAGCAGCACCCGGGACAGGGGTCGGAGCTCCTACGAGCAGTACTTC; D gene: TRBD1; CDR3 length: 17; V gene: TRBV5-1; clone size: many; J gene: TRBJ2-7
CDR3 protein: CASTLGVGANVLTF; CDR3 DNA: TGTGCCAGCACCCTTGGAGTCGGGGCCAACGTCCTGACTTTC; D gene: -; CDR3 length: 14; V gene: TRBV5-8; clone size: -; J gene: TRBJ2-6
CDR3 protein: CASKGQHNTDTQYF; CDR3 DNA: TGCGCCAGCAAAGGACAGCATAACACAGATACGCAGTATTTT; D gene: -; CDR3 length: 14; V gene: TRBV5-1; clone size: -; J gene: TRBJ2-3
CDR3 protein: CATEGVHGYTF; CDR3 DNA: TGTGCCACCGAGGGGGTCCACGGCTACACCTTC; D gene: -; CDR3 length: 11; V gene: TRBV6-5; clone size: -; J gene: TRBJ1-2
CDR3 protein: CASTLVAGFYNEQFF; CDR3 DNA: TGTGCCAGCACCCTGGTAGCGGGGTTCTACAATGAGCAGTTCTTC; D gene: TRBD2; CDR3 length: 15; V gene: TRBV28; clone size: -; J gene: TRBJ2-1
CDR3 protein: CASSFVYEQFF; CDR3 DNA: TGTGCCAGCAGCTTCGTCTATGAGCAGTTCTTC; D gene: -; CDR3 length: 11; V gene: TRBV7-2; clone size: many; J gene: TRBJ2-1
CDR3 protein: CASSEPGRGGGETQYF; CDR3 DNA: TGTGCCAGCAGTGAACCTGGTCGCGGGGGGGGAGAGACCCAGTACTTC; D gene: TRBD2; CDR3 length: 16; V gene: TRBV6-1; clone size: -; J gene: TRBJ2-5
CDR3 protein: CASRRDSSINTEAFF; CDR3 DNA: TGTGCCAGCAGGCGGGACAGCTCTATCAACACTGAAGCTTTCTTT; D gene: TRBD1; CDR3 length: 15; V gene: TRBV6-5; clone size: -; J gene: TRBJ1-1
CDR3 protein: CASSFGPQPTDTQYF; CDR3 DNA: TGTGCCAGCAGCTTCGGCCCGCAACCCACAGATACGCAGTATTTT; D gene: -; CDR3 length: 15; V gene: TRBV5-4; clone size: -; J gene: TRBJ2-3
CDR3 protein: CASSRPEDPTEAFF; CDR3 DNA: TGTGCCAGCAGTCGGCCGGAGGACCCCACTGAAGCTTTCTTT; D gene: -; CDR3 length: 14; V gene: TRBV28; clone size: few; J gene: TRBJ1-1
CDR3 protein: CASSLTVLAGNEQFF; CDR3 DNA: TGCGCCAGCAGCCTGACAGTTTTGGCCGGCAATGAGCAGTTCTTC; D gene: -; CDR3 length: 15; V gene: TRBV5-1; clone size: -; J gene: TRBJ2-1
CDR3 protein: CASRVLVNEQFF; CDR3 DNA: TGTGCCAGCAGGGTCCTAGTAAATGAGCAGTTCTTC; D gene: -; CDR3 length: 12; V gene: TRBV2; clone size: -; J gene: TRBJ2-1
CDR3 protein: CASSESAGPNTGELFF; CDR3 DNA: TGCGCCAGCAGTGAGTCTGCAGGACCGAACACCGGGGAGCTGTTTTTT; D gene: -; CDR3 length: 16; V gene: TRBV10-2; clone size: few; J gene: TRBJ2-2
CDR3 protein: CASRLARDRDQPQHF; CDR3 DNA: TGTGCAAGTCGCTTAGCGAGGGACCGAGATCAGCCCCAGCATTTT; D gene: -; CDR3 length: 15; V gene: TRBV12-2; clone size: few; J gene: TRBJ1-5
CDR3 protein: CASSHSGPTTDTQYF; CDR3 DNA: TGCGCCAGCAGTCACTCCGGCCCCACAACAGATACGCAGTATTTT; D gene: -; CDR3 length: 15; V gene: TRBV10-1; clone size: few; J gene: TRBJ2-3